The TCR beta chain described here comes from a study of Graves' ophthalmopathy and Graves' hyperthyroidism. Overall study results and limits: Detected in blood as well were most expanded thyroid clonotypes with frequency above 0.001.

Hyperthyroidism patients had new diagnoses, durations under 2 months, and ages of 18 to 65. Among the exclusions were patients with other autoimmune diseases, uncontrolled infections, pregnancy or lactation. This CDR3 has 15 amino acids. Germline assignment: CDR1 DFQATT and CDR2 SNEGSKA (reference sequence). The ends were cut back, 7 bases at V and 8 bases at J, with 26 bases in the middle. As to this clonotype: Its target is unknown.

RNA transcripts were the template, and TCR beta CDR3 regions were amplified from them. HTBI primers primed a first-round RT-PCR, and a second-round multiplex PCR followed. MiXCR, applied by TCRdb to the multiplex PCR reads, yields one record per CDR3 protein. This table has around 590,000 distinct CDR3 sequences, under 45% appearing once. The rearrangement uses TRBV20-1 and TRBJ1-2; TRBD1 is a possible D gene (6 bases). This clonotype was sampled from an adult man with Graves' hyperthyroidism. Sequencing was carried out using peripheral blood or thyroid tissue (not recorded which). The CDR3: CSVKTGTLTGGGYTF. CDR3 in DNA: TGCAGTGTTAAGACCGGGACACTGACCGGCGGCGGCTACACCTTC.